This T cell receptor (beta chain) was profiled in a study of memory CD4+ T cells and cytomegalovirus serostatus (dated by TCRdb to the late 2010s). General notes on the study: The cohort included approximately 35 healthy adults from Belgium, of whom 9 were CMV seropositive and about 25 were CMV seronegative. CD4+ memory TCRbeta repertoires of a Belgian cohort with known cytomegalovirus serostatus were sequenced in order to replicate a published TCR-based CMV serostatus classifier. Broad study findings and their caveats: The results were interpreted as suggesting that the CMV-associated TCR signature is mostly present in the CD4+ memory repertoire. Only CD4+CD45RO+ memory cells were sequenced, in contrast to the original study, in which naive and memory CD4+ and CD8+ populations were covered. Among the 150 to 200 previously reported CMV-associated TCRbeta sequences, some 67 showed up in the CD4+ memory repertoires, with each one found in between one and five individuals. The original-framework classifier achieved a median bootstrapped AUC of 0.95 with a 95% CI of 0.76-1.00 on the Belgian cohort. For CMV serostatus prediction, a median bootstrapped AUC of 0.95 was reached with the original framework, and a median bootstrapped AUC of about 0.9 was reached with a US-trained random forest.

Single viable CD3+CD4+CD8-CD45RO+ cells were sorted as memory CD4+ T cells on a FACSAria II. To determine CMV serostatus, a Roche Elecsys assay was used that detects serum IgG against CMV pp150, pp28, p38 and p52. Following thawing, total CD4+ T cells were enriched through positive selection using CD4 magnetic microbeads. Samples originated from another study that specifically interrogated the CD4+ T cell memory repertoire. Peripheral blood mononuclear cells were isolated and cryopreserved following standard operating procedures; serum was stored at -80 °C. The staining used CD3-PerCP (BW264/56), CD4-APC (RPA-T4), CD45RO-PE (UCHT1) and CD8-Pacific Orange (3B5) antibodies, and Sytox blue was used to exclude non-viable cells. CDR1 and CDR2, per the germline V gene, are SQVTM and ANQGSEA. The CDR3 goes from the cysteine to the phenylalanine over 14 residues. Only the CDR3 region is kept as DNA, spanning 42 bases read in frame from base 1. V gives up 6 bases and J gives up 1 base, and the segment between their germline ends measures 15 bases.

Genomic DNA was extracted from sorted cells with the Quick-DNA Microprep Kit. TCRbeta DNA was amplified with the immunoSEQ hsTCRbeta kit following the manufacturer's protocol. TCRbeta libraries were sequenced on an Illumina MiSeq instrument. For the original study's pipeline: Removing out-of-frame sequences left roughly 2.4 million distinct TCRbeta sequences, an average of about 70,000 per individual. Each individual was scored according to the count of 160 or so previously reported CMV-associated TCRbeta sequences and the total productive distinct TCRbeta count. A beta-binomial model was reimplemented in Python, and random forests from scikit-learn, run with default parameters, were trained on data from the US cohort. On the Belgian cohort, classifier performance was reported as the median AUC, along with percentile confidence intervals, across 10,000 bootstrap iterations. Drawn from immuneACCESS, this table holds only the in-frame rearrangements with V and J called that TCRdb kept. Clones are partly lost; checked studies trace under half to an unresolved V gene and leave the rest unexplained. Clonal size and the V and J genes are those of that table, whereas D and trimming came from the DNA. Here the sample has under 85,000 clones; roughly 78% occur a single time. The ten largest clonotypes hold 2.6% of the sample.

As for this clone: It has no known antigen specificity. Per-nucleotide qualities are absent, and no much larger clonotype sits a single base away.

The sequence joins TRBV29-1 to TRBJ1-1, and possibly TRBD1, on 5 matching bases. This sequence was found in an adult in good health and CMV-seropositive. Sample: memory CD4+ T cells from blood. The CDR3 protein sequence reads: CSVIQRGGNTEAFF. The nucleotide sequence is TGCAGCGTGATCCAGAGGGGCGGGAACACTGAAGCTTTCTTT.